This T cell receptor (beta chain) emerged from a study of OX40 agonist ivuxolimab in advanced cancers. Study-wide background: Patients in dose escalation had liver, melanoma, kidney or head and neck cancers.

This clone has only a few counts. Data came from immunoSEQ multiplex PCR; TCRdb stores just in-frame clones and leaves some out. The profile shows 65,000 to 95,000 clones, roughly 90% of them singletons. This sequence originates from an adult with an advanced solid tumor such as melanoma, head and neck, liver or kidney cancer. This sample comprised CD4+ or CD8+ T cells sorted from blood, obtained in a trial of the OX40 agonist ivuxolimab.

CDR3 amino acids: CASSLKGLGLGEQYF. The CDR3 region has the DNA TGTGCCAGCAGCTTAAAAGGTCTCGGGCTTGGGGAGCAGTACTTC. The genes are TRBV7-6 and TRBJ2-7; D uncertain. This CDR3 has 15 amino acids. Looked up from germline, CDR1 is SGHVS and CDR2 is FNYEAQ. V lost 2 bases and J lost 7, with 18 bases in between.